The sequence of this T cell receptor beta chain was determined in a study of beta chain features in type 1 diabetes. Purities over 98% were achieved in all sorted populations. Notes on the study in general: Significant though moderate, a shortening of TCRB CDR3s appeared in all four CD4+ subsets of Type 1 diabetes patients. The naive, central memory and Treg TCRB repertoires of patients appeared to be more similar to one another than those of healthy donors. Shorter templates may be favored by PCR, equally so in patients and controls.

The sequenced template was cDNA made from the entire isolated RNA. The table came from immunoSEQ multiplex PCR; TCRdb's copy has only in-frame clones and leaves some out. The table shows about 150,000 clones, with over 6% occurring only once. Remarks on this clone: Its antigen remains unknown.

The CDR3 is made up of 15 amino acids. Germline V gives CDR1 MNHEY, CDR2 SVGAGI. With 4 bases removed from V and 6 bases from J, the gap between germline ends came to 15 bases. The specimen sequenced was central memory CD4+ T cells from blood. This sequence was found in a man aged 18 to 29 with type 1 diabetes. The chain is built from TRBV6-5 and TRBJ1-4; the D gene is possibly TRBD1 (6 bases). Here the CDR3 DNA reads TGTGCCAGCAGTTTCAGTGGGGCAGGGGATGAAAAACTGTTTTTT. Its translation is CASSFSGAGDEKLFF.